This is a list of T cell receptor beta chains from one sample in a study of blood T cell repertoires in COVID-19. The assay was immunoSEQ multiplex PCR, and TCRdb's table has in-frame clones only and misses some. This table has under 200,000 clones, about 82% appearing once. The sequencing input was peripheral blood. The receptors were gathered from a man aged 65 to 79 with active or convalescent COVID-19. Both conserved end residues are part of each CDR3. The D gene is left open where the match is weak. Clone sizes are given selectively: once, few, many, or a class where the clone is expanded.

clone_size j_call d_call v_call cdr3_nt cdr3_aa
- TRBJ2-2 - TRBV6-2/TRBV6-3 TGTGCCAGCAGTTTCGGCGGGGAGCTGTTTTTT CASSFGGELFF
- TRBJ2-2 TRBD2 TRBV3-1/TRBV3-2 TGTGCCAGCAGCCTGGGACTAGCGGGAGTTTTCTCCGGGGAGCTGTTTTTT CASSLGLAGVFSGELFF
- TRBJ1-1 TRBD1 TRBV29-1 TGCAGCGTTGGACCACAGGGGCAGAACACTGAAGCTTTCTTT CSVGPQGQNTEAFF
- TRBJ1-3 - TRBV4-3 TGCGCCAGCAGCCAAGGACAGAACTCTGGAAACACCATATATTTT CASSQGQNSGNTIYF
- TRBJ2-7 - TRBV5-1 TGCGCCAGCAGCTTGGGGGACGAGCGGGTCCAGTACTTC CASSLGDERVQYF
- TRBJ2-1 - TRBV9 TGTGCCAGCAGCGTACTAACGCGGAGCTCCTACAATGAGCAGTTCTTC CASSVLTRSSYNEQFF
- TRBJ2-2 - TRBV5-4 TGTGCCAGCAGCTTGGCTCGGAACACCGGGGAGCTGTTTTTT CASSLARNTGELFF
- TRBJ1-1 - TRBV14 TGTGCCAGCAGCCAATGGCATCTGAACACTGAAGCTTTCTTT CASSQWHLNTEAFF
few TRBJ2-7 TRBD1 TRBV2 TGTGCCAGCAGTGAAGAGACAGGGTCCGAGCAGTACTTC CASSEETGSEQYF
- TRBJ2-4 - TRBV14 TGTGCCAGGGGAAGAGGGTTAAACATTCAGTACTTC CARGRGLNIQYF
- TRBJ1-1 - TRBV18 TGTGCCAGCTCGGCCGACAGACTGAACACTGAAGCTTTCTTT CASSADRLNTEAFF
- TRBJ2-1 TRBD2 TRBV3-1/TRBV3-2 TGTGCCAGCAGCCAAGGAGCGGGAGGGCCGTTAGGAGACAATGAGCAGTTCTTC CASSQGAGGPLGDNEQFF
- TRBJ1-2 TRBD1 TRBV28 TGTGCCAGCAGTAACTCGGACAGGGTCGGCTACACCTTC CASSNSDRVGYTF
- TRBJ2-4 TRBD1 TRBV19 TGTGCCAGTAGTACCACTGGGTCCGGGACAGAGAAAAACATTCAGTACTTC CASSTTGSGTEKNIQYF
- TRBJ2-2 - TRBV23-1 TGCGCCAGCAGAGAACACGCCGGGGAGCTGTTTTTT CASREHAGELFF
- TRBJ2-5 TRBD2 TRBV7-6 TGTGCCAGCAGCTTAGGGGGACTAGCGGTGGCGGAGACCCAGTACTTC CASSLGGLAVAETQYF
- TRBJ2-1 TRBD2 TRBV13 TGTGCCAGCAGCTTAGTAGTGGGGGGGGAGAGAACCAGCTCCTACAATGAGCAGTTCTTC CASSLVVGGERTSSYNEQFF
- TRBJ1-4 TRBD1 TRBV4-1 TGCGCCAGCAGCCACTATGGGGGACAGGGGGATGAAAAACTGTTTTTT CASSHYGGQGDEKLFF
once TRBJ2-7 - TRBV7-9 TGTGCCAGCAGCCCGAAGGGGGGGCTCTACGAGCAGTACTTC CASSPKGGLYEQYF
- TRBJ1-2 TRBD1 TRBV6-2/TRBV6-3 TGTGCCAGCAGTTACAACTTCCGGGACAGGAGCAACTATGGCTACACCTTC CASSYNFRDRSNYGYTF
- TRBJ1-2 - TRBV5-1 TGCGCCAGCAGCTTGGCCGGACAGTCAGCTAACTATGGCTACACCTTC CASSLAGQSANYGYTF